The rows below give T cell receptor beta chains drawn from one sample of a study of T cells in tumors after PD-1 blockade. Produced via immunoSEQ multiplex PCR; TCRdb's table is partial and in-frame only. The sample has roughly 59,000 clones; around 80% are singletons. Here the sequenced sample was PBMCs, taken before anti-PD-1 treatment. These receptors were obtained from a human donor with basal cell carcinoma. The CDR3 runs from the conserved cysteine through the conserved F or W. D genes are given only for firm matches. Clone size is not always given. Where it is, it says once, few, many or a class for expanded clones.

TRBV4-1	few	TRBJ2-7	.	TGCGCCAGCAGCCAAGAAACCCGGGACAAAAGGAACGAGCAGTACTTC	CASSQETRDKRNEQYF
TRBV29-1	.	TRBJ2-5	.	TGCAGCTGCGGCAGGGGTGGAGAGACCCAGTACTTC	CSCGRGGETQYF
TRBV6-5	.	TRBJ2-1	.	TGTGCCAGCAGTTACCGGGATCCTAACAATGAGCAGTTCTTC	CASSYRDPNNEQFF
TRBV19	.	TRBJ1-5	.	TGTGCCAGTAGTATCTCCAGGGGCGATAATCAGCCCCAGCATTTT	CASSISRGDNQPQHF
TRBV30	.	TRBJ1-3	TRBD1	TGTGCCTGGAGTGGAAAGACAGGGGAAGGAAACACCATATATTTT	CAWSGKTGEGNTIYF
TRBV5-6	.	TRBJ1-1	TRBD1	TGTGCCAGCAGCTTAACCAGGGGGCCCACTGAAGCTTTCTTT	CASSLTRGPTEAFF
TRBV4-2	.	TRBJ2-7	.	TGTGCCAGCAGCGGCAATCCCAGCTCCTACGAGCAGTACTTC	CASSGNPSSYEQYF
TRBV3-1/TRBV3-2	few	TRBJ2-5	TRBD2	TGTGCCAGCAGCCAAGATCCTAGCGGGGGACAGACCCAGTACTTC	CASSQDPSGGQTQYF
TRBV27	.	TRBJ1-1	.	TGTGCCAGCAGTTTATTAGCCGGGAGCGGCACTGAAGCTTTCTTT	CASSLLAGSGTEAFF
TRBV4-1	once	TRBJ1-2	.	TGCGCCAGCAGCCAAGGGACGGCGGACTTCGGAGGAGGCTACACCTTC	CASSQGTADFGGGYTF
TRBV14	once	TRBJ2-3	.	TGTGCCAGCAGCCAAGATAGGTTTCGGGCTAGCGGCACAGATACGCAGTATTTT	CASSQDRFRASGTDTQYF
TRBV3-1/TRBV3-2	few	TRBJ1-1	.	TGTGCCAGCAGCCAAGGGACTGAAGCTTTCTTT	CASSQGTEAFF
TRBV19	.	TRBJ1-1	.	TGTGCCAGTAGTGCCCGTGGGACGATGGCTGAAGCTTTCTTT	CASSARGTMAEAFF
TRBV19	.	TRBJ1-6	.	TGTGCCAGCACGTACCGGGACGCTGATAATTCACCCCTCCACTTT	CASTYRDADNSPLHF
TRBV5-1	once	TRBJ2-5	.	TGCGCCAGCAAAATTTTGGGACAAGAGACCCAGTACTTC	CASKILGQETQYF
TRBV5-1	.	TRBJ1-1	TRBD1	TGCGCCAGCAGCTTGGAAAAGGGGGCAAGCACTGAAGCTTTCTTT	CASSLEKGASTEAFF
TRBV14	.	TRBJ2-7	.	TGTGCCAGCAGCCAAGATCTGGCGGGGAGCTACGAGCAGTACTTC	CASSQDLAGSYEQYF
TRBV28	.	TRBJ1-3	.	TGTGCCAGCAAGGGTCGCTCTGGAAACACCATATATTTT	CASKGRSGNTIYF
TRBV3-1/TRBV3-2	.	TRBJ2-7	.	TGTGCCAGCAGCTCTGGACGGGGCTACGAGCAGTACTTC	CASSSGRGYEQYF
TRBV6-5	.	TRBJ2-2	.	TGTGCCAGCATTAAGCCTAAGAACACCGGGGAGCTGTTTTTT	CASIKPKNTGELFF
TRBV30	few	TRBJ1-3	.	TGTGCCTGGAGTGCGGGACCGAGCTCTGGAAACACCATATATTTT	CAWSAGPSSGNTIYF
TRBV7-8	.	TRBJ1-1	.	TGTGCCAGCAGCCACCGACTACCAAACACTGAAGCTTTCTTT	CASSHRLPNTEAFF
TRBV6-4	.	TRBJ2-3	TRBD2	TGTGCCAGCAGAACTAGCGGGGGCCTTACACCAGATACGCAGTATTTT	CASRTSGGLTPDTQYF
TRBV7-8	.	TRBJ1-6	.	TGTGCCAGCAGCCCTCAGACAGGAGCGAATTCACCCCTCCACTTT	CASSPQTGANSPLHF
TRBV24-1	.	TRBJ1-2	.	TGTGCCACCAGTGACTCAGGAAGGGGGTATGGCTACACCTTC	CATSDSGRGYGYTF
TRBV5-1	.	TRBJ2-3	.	TGCGCCAGCAAGAGGGCCGGGGGCACAGATACGCAGTATTTT	CASKRAGGTDTQYF
TRBV6-4	.	TRBJ1-2	TRBD1	TGTGCCAGCAGCTGGACAGGGGAGGGCTACACCTTC	CASSWTGEGYTF
TRBV5-6	once	TRBJ2-1	TRBD2	TGTGCCAGCAGCCTATACGGGGGGACCCAGTCCTACAATGAGCAGTTCTTC	CASSLYGGTQSYNEQFF
TRBV9	.	TRBJ1-3	.	TGTGCCAGCAGCGTAGCTGTAGGCTCTGGAAACACCATATATTTT	CASSVAVGSGNTIYF
TRBV30	.	TRBJ1-1	.	TGTGCCTGGAGTGAAAGGAGAACTGAAGCTTTCTTT	CAWSERRTEAFF
TRBV19	once	TRBJ1-5	TRBD1	TGTGCCAGTAGTCGGACAGGGGGACAGCCCCAGCATTTT	CASSRTGGQPQHF
TRBV20-1	.	TRBJ2-3	.	TGCAGTGCCCGAGGCACAGATACGCAGTATTTT	CSARGTDTQYF
TRBV19	.	TRBJ2-2	.	TGTGCCAGTAAAGGGGGATTTGGGAACCCCGGGGAGCTGTTTTTT	CASKGGFGNPGELFF
TRBV7-2	.	TRBJ2-7	.	TGTGCCAGCAGCTTAGCCTCGAGTCGGGGTGGGACGAGGGGCGAGCAGTACTTC	CASSLASSRGGTRGEQYF
TRBV29-1	.	TRBJ1-1	.	TGCAGCGCTACTTCCCGGGCGAACACTGAAGCTTTCTTT	CSATSRANTEAFF
TRBV30	once	TRBJ2-3	.	TGTGCCTGGGGGCGAATGGGGGGTAACACAGATACGCAGTATTTT	CAWGRMGGNTDTQYF
TRBV6-5	.	TRBJ2-5	.	TGTGCCAGCTGGGAGAGGGAGACCCAGTACTTC	CASWERETQYF
TRBV2	.	TRBJ2-1	.	TGTGCCAGCAGTGAAGGCATCCGGGCTGAGCAGTTCTTC	CASSEGIRAEQFF
TRBV19	.	TRBJ1-1	.	TGTGCCAGTAGGTTGGGGGGCACTGAAGCTTTCTTT	CASRLGGTEAFF
TRBV27	.	TRBJ2-5	.	TGTGCCAGCAGTTCCGGTCCTGCGGGGCGAAAGACCCAGTACTTC	CASSSGPAGRKTQYF